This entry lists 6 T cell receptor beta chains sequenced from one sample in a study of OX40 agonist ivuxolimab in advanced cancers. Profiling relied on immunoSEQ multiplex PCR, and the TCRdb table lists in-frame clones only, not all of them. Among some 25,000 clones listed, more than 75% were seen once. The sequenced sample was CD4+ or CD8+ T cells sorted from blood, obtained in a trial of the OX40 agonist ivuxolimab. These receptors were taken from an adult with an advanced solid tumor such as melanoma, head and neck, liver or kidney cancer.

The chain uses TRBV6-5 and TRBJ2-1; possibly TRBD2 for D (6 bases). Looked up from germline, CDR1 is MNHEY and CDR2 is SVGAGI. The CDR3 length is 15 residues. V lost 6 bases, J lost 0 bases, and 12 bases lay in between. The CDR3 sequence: CASRSGLSSYNEQFF. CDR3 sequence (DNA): TGTGCCAGCAGAAGCGGGTTAAGCTCCTACAATGAGCAGTTCTTC.

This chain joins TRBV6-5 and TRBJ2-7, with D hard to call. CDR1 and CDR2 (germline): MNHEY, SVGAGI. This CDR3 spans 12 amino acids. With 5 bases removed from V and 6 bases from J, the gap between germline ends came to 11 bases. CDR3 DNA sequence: TGTGCCAGCAGTGTGCTTGGGCGCGAGCAGTACTTC. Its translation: CASSVLGREQYF.

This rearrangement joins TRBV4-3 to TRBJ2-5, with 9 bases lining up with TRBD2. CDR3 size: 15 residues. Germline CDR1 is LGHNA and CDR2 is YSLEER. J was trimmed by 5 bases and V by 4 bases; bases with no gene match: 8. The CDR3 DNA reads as TGCGCCAGCAGCCCCAGCGGGGGGCCACGGGAGACCCAGTACTTC. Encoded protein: CASSPSGGPRETQYF.

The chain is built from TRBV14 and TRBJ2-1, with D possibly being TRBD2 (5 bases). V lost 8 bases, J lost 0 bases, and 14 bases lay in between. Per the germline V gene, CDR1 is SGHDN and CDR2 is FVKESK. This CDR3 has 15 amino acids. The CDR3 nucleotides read TGTGCCAGCGAAAAAGCGGAGAGCTCCTACAATGAGCAGTTCTTC. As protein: CASEKAESSYNEQFF. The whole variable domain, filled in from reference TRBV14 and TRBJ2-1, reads EAGVTQFPSHSVIEKGQTVTLRCDPISGHDNLYWYRRVMGKEIKFLLHFVKESKQDESGMPNNRFLAERTGGTYSTLKVQPAELEDSGVYFCASEKAESSYNEQFFGPGTRLTVL.

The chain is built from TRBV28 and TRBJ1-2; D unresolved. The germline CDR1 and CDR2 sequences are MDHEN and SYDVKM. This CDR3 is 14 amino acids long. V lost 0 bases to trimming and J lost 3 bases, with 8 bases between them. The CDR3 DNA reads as TGTGCCAGCAGTTTATGGGGAAACGACTATGGCTACACCTTC. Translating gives CASSLWGNDYGYTF.

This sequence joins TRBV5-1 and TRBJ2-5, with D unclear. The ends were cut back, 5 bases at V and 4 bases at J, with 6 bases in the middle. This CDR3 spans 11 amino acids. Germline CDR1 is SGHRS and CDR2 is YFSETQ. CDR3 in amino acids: CASRSAETQYF. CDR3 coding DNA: TGCGCCAGCAGATCGGCAGAGACCCAGTACTTC.